One and the same sample provided the 18 T cell receptor beta chains below, sequenced in a study of PD-L1 blockade in urothelial cancer. The table came from immunoSEQ multiplex PCR; TCRdb's copy has only in-frame clones and leaves some out. The sample shows around 130,000 clones, about 81% of them seen only once. Time point meaning: pretreatment peripheral blood. This specimen consisted of PBMCs, obtained around atezolizumab (anti-PD-L1) treatment. The receptors originated from a man over 45 with urothelial cancer.

The genes are TRBV10-3 and TRBJ1-2; D not resolved. Trimming shortened V by 11 bases and J by 3 bases, and 19 bases separated the two germline ends. This CDR3 has 14 residues. Looked up from germline, CDR1 is ENHRY and CDR2 is SYGVKD. The CDR3 nucleotides are TGTGCCGTCTCCGGGGTGGGGATGGACTATGGCTACACCTTC. It is translated as CAVSGVGMDYGYTF.

In nucleotides, the CDR3 is TGTGCCAGCAGCTCCGGACTAGCGGGACGGTTCGGGGAGCTGTTTTTT. This codes for CASSSGLAGRFGELFF. This rearrangement joins TRBV11-2 to TRBJ2-2; 12 positions match TRBD2. The V gene's germline CDR1 is SGHAT and CDR2 FQNNGV. Trimming took 4 bases from V and 7 from J; bases not matched to a gene: 7. The CDR3 runs to 16 residues.

The V and J genes are TRBV5-6 and TRBJ2-7, with TRBD2 matching 8 bases. The CDR3 is made up of 13 amino acids. J gave up 6 bases and V 7 bases, and 9 bases lay outside the gene matches. Germline lookup yields CDR1 SGHDT and CDR2 YYEEEE. The chain's CDR3 is CASVRGGAGEQYF. The CDR3 DNA follows: TGTGCCAGCGTTCGGGGGGGAGCAGGCGAGCAGTACTTC.

The chain uses TRBV10-1 and TRBJ2-7; 9 bases map to TRBD1. This CDR3 comprises 15 residues. V lost 6 bases to trimming and J lost 3 bases; unmatched junction nucleotides: 9. Per the germline V gene, CDR1 is WNHNN and CDR2 is SYGVQD (reference sequence). The CDR3 loop reads CASSETPGQGYEQYF. The DNA for the CDR3 is TGCGCCAGCAGCGAAACTCCGGGACAGGGCTACGAGCAGTACTTC.

V and J are TRBV5-6 and TRBJ1-2; no firm D call. Germline CDR1 and CDR2: SGHDT and YYEEEE. The CDR3 is 14 residues long. V lost 3 bases and J 6 bases, leaving 15 bases between the germline ends. Here the CDR3 reads CASSSQLGHHGYTF. The CDR3 region has the DNA TGTGCCAGCAGCTCTCAACTAGGGCATCATGGCTACACCTTC.

The chain is built from TRBV5-6 and TRBJ2-5; D may be TRBD1 (6 bases). TRBJ2-7 explains the end of the DNA better; the J call may be wrong. Per germline, CDR1 SGHDT and CDR2 YYEEEE. CDR3 length: 16 amino acids. The CDR3 spells CASSLGRGLLTYEQYF. The CDR3, as DNA: TGTGCCAGCAGCTTGGGCAGGGGCCTCCTCACCTACGAGCAGTACTTC.

The table lists this clone with many counts. The V gene is TRBV2, the J gene TRBJ2-3; 9 bases align to TRBD2. V shed 6 bases, J shed 2 bases, and the junction held 9 bases outside the gene matches. This CDR3 spans 16 amino acids. Per germline, CDR1 SNHLY and CDR2 FYNNEI. CDR3: CASRELASGITDTQYF. In nucleotides, the CDR3 is TGTGCCAGCAGGGAGTTGGCTAGCGGGATCACAGATACGCAGTATTTT.

The chain is built from TRBV29-1 and TRBJ1-2; perhaps TRBD1 as D (5 bases). Between the trimmed V and J ends, which lost 7 bases and 8 bases, there was a span of 14 bases. The CDR3 runs 11 residues. Germline V gene lookup returns CDR1 SQVTM and CDR2 ANQGSEA. CDR3 region: CSATGTRGYTF. In nucleotides, the CDR3 is TGCAGCGCCACAGGTACTCGGGGCTACACCTTC.

In its sample, this clone was seen a few times. The chain is built from TRBV30 and TRBJ2-1; D is possibly TRBD2 (7 bases). This CDR3 has 16 amino acids. V lost 3 bases and J 2 bases, leaving 17 bases between the germline ends. Per the germline V gene, CDR1 is GTSNPN and CDR2 is SVGIG (reference sequence). The CDR3 sequence is CAWRSGGGSPYNEQFF. The DNA of the CDR3 is TGTGCCTGGAGATCCGGGGGCGGGAGCCCCTACAATGAGCAGTTCTTC.

The chain is built from TRBV19 and TRBJ2-3; TRBD2 agrees at 12 bases. The CDR3 extends over 15 amino acids. Trimming cost V 8 bases and J 1 base; bases outside gene matches: 4. Germline values: CDR1 LNHDA, CDR2 SQIVND (reference sequence). The CDR3 is CASPRLAGGTDTQYF. CDR3 nucleotides: TGTGCCAGTCCGAGACTAGCGGGAGGCACAGATACGCAGTATTTT.

V and J are TRBV11-2 and TRBJ2-1; no firm D call. With 7 bases removed from V and 7 bases from J, the gap between germline ends came to 20 bases. The CDR3 has 15 residues. The germline V gene has CDR1 SGHAT and CDR2 FQNNGV. CDR3 sequence reads: CASTRRGGIGNEQFF. The CDR3 DNA follows: TGTGCCAGCACCCGGAGAGGCGGCATTGGGAATGAGCAGTTCTTC.

This rearrangement joins TRBV2 to TRBJ2-3, with 10 bases aligning to TRBD2. CDR1 is SNHLY, CDR2 FYNNEI, per germline. The CDR3 extends over 16 amino acids. With 0 bases clipped from V and 6 bases from J, the junction kept 6 bases outside the gene matches. The CDR3 DNA reads as TGTGCCAGCAGTGAAGCAGCTAGCGGGAGTTATGATACGCAGTATTTT. Translated, it gives CASSEAASGSYDTQYF.

The chain recombines TRBV4-1 with TRBJ2-7, with 8 bases matching TRBD2. Germline CDR1 and CDR2: MGHRA and YSYEKL. The CDR3 has 15 residues. Trimming took 3 bases from V and 3 from J; bases not matched to a gene: 7. This chain's CDR3 is CASSHLVAGNYEQYF. The DNA of the CDR3 is TGCGCCAGCAGCCATTTGGTAGCGGGGAACTACGAGCAGTACTTC.

The chain joins TRBV4-2 to TRBJ1-4; perhaps TRBD1 as D (6 bases). The ends were cut back, 4 bases at V and 7 bases at J, with 19 bases in the middle. The germline V gene has CDR1 LGHNA and CDR2 YNFKEQ. This CDR3 has 16 amino acids. The CDR3 nucleotides read TGTGCCAGCAGCCCCGTTACGGGGGGCTCGGGTGAAAAACTGTTTTTT. Translated, it gives CASSPVTGGSGEKLFF.

The gene calls are TRBV2 and TRBJ2-2, with 8 bases aligning to TRBD1. Germline CDR1 is SNHLY and CDR2 is FYNNEI. The CDR3 sequence is 15 residues long. V lost 6 bases to trimming and J lost 5 bases; unmatched junction nucleotides: 8. The CDR3 DNA is TGTGCCAGCAGGGGAGGACAGGGTCGGACCGGGGAGCTGTTTTTT. Encoded protein: CASRGGQGRTGELFF.

V is TRBV4-1 and J is TRBJ1-1; perhaps TRBD1 as D (5 bases). Trimming removed 2 bases from V and 6 bases from J, with 22 bases in between. The CDR3 loop spans 17 amino acids. CDR1 is MGHRA and CDR2 is YSYEKL in the germline V gene. The CDR3 loop is CASSQPAARTRTSEAFF. For the CDR3, the DNA is TGCGCCAGCAGCCAACCCGCCGCCCGGACAAGGACATCTGAAGCTTTCTTT.

The rearrangement uses TRBV5-6 and TRBJ2-1; 7 nucleotides agree with TRBD2. Trimming at V came to 1 base and at J to 10 bases, leaving 5 bases not matched to a gene. This CDR3 is built from 13 residues. Germline assignment: CDR1 SGHDT and CDR2 YYEEEE. The chain's CDR3 is CASSLTSAREQFF. DNA of the CDR3: TGTGCCAGCAGCTTGACTAGCGCGCGCGAGCAGTTCTTC.

J is TRBJ1-1 and V is TRBV5-4, with 8 bases fitting TRBD1. Germline loops: CDR1 SGHNT, CDR2 YYREEE (reference sequence). V dropped 6 bases and J dropped 3; count of bases not matched to a gene: 4. This CDR3 has 13 residues. The CDR3 protein is CASTTGGYTEAFF. CDR3 coding DNA: TGTGCCAGCACCACAGGGGGGTACACTGAAGCTTTCTTT. Complete variable domain (other parts from reference TRBV5-4 and TRBJ1-1): ETGVTQSPTHLIKTRGQQVTLRCSSQSGHNTVSWYQQALGQGPQFIFQYYREEENGRGNFPPRFSGLQFPNYSSELNVNALELDDSALYLCASTTGGYTEAFFGQGTRLTVV.